Listed below are T cell receptor beta chains from one sample, sequenced in a study of cytomegalovirus exposure and HLA in healthy donors. The repertoire was sequenced with immunoSEQ multiplex PCR; TCRdb's copy has only in-frame clones and lacks some. The table includes about 150,000 clones, around nine tenths detected once. Specimen: PBMCs. These receptors were obtained from a man younger than 35 in good health and CMV-seropositive. Both conserved end residues are part of each CDR3. The D gene is left open where the match is weak. The size entry is marked missing in some rows and otherwise reads once, few, many or a size class.

clone size	V gene	J gene	D gene	CDR3 DNA	CDR3 protein
once	TRBV27	TRBJ2-7	-	TGTGCCAGCAGACCACAGGAGAAAGTGGGTTACGAGCAGTACTTC	CASRPQEKVGYEQYF
-	TRBV9	TRBJ2-1	TRBD2	TGTGCCAGCAGCCCTACTACTAGCGTTGGCAATGAGCAGTTCTTC	CASSPTTSVGNEQFF
-	TRBV7-3	TRBJ2-3	-	TGTGCCAGCAGCCTACTCGCTGGCACAGATACGCAGTATTTT	CASSLLAGTDTQYF
-	TRBV5-6	TRBJ2-3	-	TGTGCCAGCAGCTTAAGGCTAGCCCTCACAGATACGCAGTATTTT	CASSLRLALTDTQYF
-	TRBV6-5	TRBJ1-1	-	TGTGCCAGCAGTATCAGGGGCACCACTGAAGCTTTCTTT	CASSIRGTTEAFF
-	TRBV13	TRBJ2-3	-	TGTGCCAGCAGCCGCCAGAGGACAGATACGCAGTATTTT	CASSRQRTDTQYF
-	TRBV6-4	TRBJ2-1	-	TGTGCCAGCAGTGATCATCACACTAGTTTAGGGTACAATGAGCAGTTCTTC	CASSDHHTSLGYNEQFF
-	TRBV2	TRBJ2-1	-	TGTGCCAGCAAGATTGAGGGCAAGGGGGATGAGCAGTTCTTC	CASKIEGKGDEQFF
-	TRBV5-6	TRBJ1-5	TRBD1	TGTGCCAGCAGCTTAGGGGGCCGCAATCAGCCCCAGCATTTT	CASSLGGRNQPQHF
few	TRBV19	TRBJ1-1	TRBD1	TGTGCCAGTAGATACACAAGGGGGCGGACTACTGAAGCTTTCTTT	CASRYTRGRTTEAFF
-	TRBV28	TRBJ2-1	-	TGTGCCAGCAGTTTAGAGGCCCAACTCCAGTTCTTC	CASSLEAQLQFF
once	TRBV9	TRBJ2-5	TRBD2	TGTGCCAGCAGCGTAAGCGGGGGGGCCTCGGAGACCCAGTACTTC	CASSVSGGASETQYF
-	TRBV6-5	TRBJ2-7	TRBD1	TGTGCCAGCAGTTACTCCCCCGGGACAGGGGCCTACGAGCAGTACTTC	CASSYSPGTGAYEQYF
-	TRBV29-1	TRBJ2-5	-	TGCAGCATCACCCAAGCGGGCCGGTCTGGGACCCAGTACTTC	CSITQAGRSGTQYF
-	TRBV9	TRBJ1-1	TRBD1	TGTGCCAGCAGCGTAACGGGACAGGCCACTGAAGCTTTCTTT	CASSVTGQATEAFF
-	TRBV7-2	TRBJ2-5	TRBD2	TGTGCCAGCAGCTTAGAAGCGGGGGGGCTGGAGACCCAGTACTTC	CASSLEAGGLETQYF
-	TRBV20-1	TRBJ2-7	-	TGCAGCTCTCCTGTCTCCGGCGAGCAGTACTTC	CSSPVSGEQYF
-	TRBV7-3	TRBJ2-7	TRBD1	TGTGCCAGCAGCTTAACAGGACAGGTTCCCTACGAGCAGTACTTC	CASSLTGQVPYEQYF
-	TRBV5-6	TRBJ1-2	-	TGTGCCAGCAGCTTGTTGGGGGCCCTGGGGGGCTACACCTTC	CASSLLGALGGYTF
-	TRBV30	TRBJ1-2	-	TGTGCCTGGAGTGTAGGAGGGCTTTCCTATGGCTACACCTTC	CAWSVGGLSYGYTF
-	TRBV19	TRBJ2-2	TRBD2	TGTGCCAGTAGTAAACAAGGGACTAGCGGGCTACCCGGGGAGCTGTTTTTT	CASSKQGTSGLPGELFF
-	TRBV18	TRBJ1-1	-	TGTGCCAGCTCACCGGGGAGGGGTGGAGTGAACACTGAAGCTTTCTTT	CASSPGRGGVNTEAFF
-	TRBV18	TRBJ2-1	-	TGTGCCAGCCACAGGGAAACCTACAATGAGCAGTTCTTC	CASHRETYNEQFF
once	TRBV7-8	TRBJ1-1	-	TGTGCCAGCGCCAGGGGATCGAACACTGAAGCTTTCTTT	CASARGSNTEAFF
few	TRBV10-3	TRBJ1-5	-	TGTGCCACCCGGGACACGACAAAAAGCGGCAATCAGCCCCAGCATTTT	CATRDTTKSGNQPQHF
-	TRBV5-6	TRBJ2-1	-	TGTGCCAGCAGCCCTGCCGGTACAGGGTATGGGAGTGAGCAGTTCTTC	CASSPAGTGYGSEQFF
-	TRBV6-5	TRBJ1-5	-	TGTGCCAGCAGTTACCCCGGCCCGGAGAGCAATCAGCCCCAGCATTTT	CASSYPGPESNQPQHF
-	TRBV5-1	TRBJ2-1	-	TGCGCCAGCAGCCGTGTGGAGCGTCACAACAATGAGCAGTTCTTC	CASSRVERHNNEQFF
-	TRBV5-4	TRBJ1-4	-	TGTGCCAGCAGCTCCCTACAGGGTCCTAATGAAAAACTGTTTTTT	CASSSLQGPNEKLFF
once	TRBV5-1	TRBJ2-1	-	TGCGCCAGCAGTCCTGCCTTGAGCTCCTACAATGAGCAGTTCTTC	CASSPALSSYNEQFF
-	TRBV9	TRBJ2-1	TRBD2	TGTGCCAGCAGCGTACTAGCGGGAACCCTCAATGAGCAGTTCTTC	CASSVLAGTLNEQFF
-	TRBV27	TRBJ2-7	-	TGTGCCAGCAGCTACCGAATCCCGCGGGATAACTACGAGCAGTACTTC	CASSYRIPRDNYEQYF
-	TRBV2	TRBJ2-7	TRBD2	TGTGCCACCCTAGCGGGGGGTTACGAGCAGTACTTC	CATLAGGYEQYF
-	TRBV27	TRBJ2-5	-	TGTGCCAGCAGTTTACAGGGCGGCGAGACCCAGTACTTC	CASSLQGGETQYF
-	TRBV9	TRBJ1-4	-	TGTGCCAGCAGCGTTGCCGGCGGGCTGGGTCGACTGTTTTTT	CASSVAGGLGRLFF
-	TRBV7-9	TRBJ1-2	-	TGTGCCAGCAGCCAAGGGGCGTCTCTCTATGGCTACACCTTC	CASSQGASLYGYTF
-	TRBV19	TRBJ1-4	-	TGTGCCAGTAGTTCCGGGGTAGCAACTAATGAAAAACTGTTTTTT	CASSSGVATNEKLFF
-	TRBV7-2	TRBJ2-7	TRBD1	TGTGCCAGCAGCTTATACAGGGGCGCGACATACGAGCAGTACTTC	CASSLYRGATYEQYF
-	TRBV6-4	TRBJ1-2	-	TGTGCCAGCAGCCGGGGACCCGCGGTGGGCGGGAAGCACTATGGCTACACCTTC	CASSRGPAVGGKHYGYTF
-	TRBV4-1	TRBJ1-5	-	TGCGCCAGCAGCCAAGATTACAGGGCAGGCAATCAGCCCCAGCATTTT	CASSQDYRAGNQPQHF
-	TRBV7-2	TRBJ1-5	-	TGTGCCAGCAGCTTACGGGCGAGGGAGCCCCAGCATTTT	CASSLRAREPQHF
-	TRBV18	TRBJ1-6	TRBD1	TGTGCCAGCTCACCCCTCGACAGGGCCGGGAATTCACCCCTCCACTTT	CASSPLDRAGNSPLHF
-	TRBV9	TRBJ2-7	TRBD2	TGTGCCAGCAGCGTAGGGAGTAGCGGGGGTCCACCCTACGAGCAGTACTTC	CASSVGSSGGPPYEQYF
-	TRBV28	TRBJ1-4	TRBD1	TGTGCCAGCAGTCCCGACAGGGCCGGTAATGAAAAACTGTTTTTT	CASSPDRAGNEKLFF
-	TRBV2	TRBJ1-4	TRBD1	TGTGCCAGCAGTACAGGGGGCTTTTGGGAAAAACTGTTTTTT	CASSTGGFWEKLFF
-	TRBV6-5	TRBJ1-4	TRBD1	TGTGCCAGCAGTGGGACCGGGACAGCCGAAAAACTGTTTTTT	CASSGTGTAEKLFF
-	TRBV7-2	TRBJ2-7	TRBD2	TGTGCCAGCAGCTTACCTAGCGGGAGACTCTACGAGCAGTACTTC	CASSLPSGRLYEQYF
-	TRBV7-9	TRBJ1-3	-	TGTGCCAGCAGCTCGGACATTGGGGACACCATATATTTT	CASSSDIGDTIYF
-	TRBV27	TRBJ1-4	TRBD1	TGTGCCAGCAGTAACGACAGGGCAACTAATGAAAAACTGTTTTTT	CASSNDRATNEKLFF
-	TRBV7-2	TRBJ2-7	TRBD1	TGTGCCAGCAGCGGACAGGGCGGCTACGAGCAGTACTTC	CASSGQGGYEQYF
once	TRBV29-1	TRBJ2-3	-	TGCAGCGTTGAAGGAGGGATTGCAGATACGCAGTATTTT	CSVEGGIADTQYF
-	TRBV7-3	TRBJ2-5	TRBD1	TGTGCCAGCAGCTTAATAGGGACAGGGCGGGGCGAGACCCAGTACTTC	CASSLIGTGRGETQYF
-	TRBV6-5	TRBJ2-5	TRBD2	TGTGCCAGCAGTTACTCGACTAGCGGGAGCTGGGAGACCCAGTACTTC	CASSYSTSGSWETQYF
-	TRBV18	TRBJ1-2	-	TGTGCCAGCTCACCCAAACAGGGAACGTTGGGCTACACCTTC	CASSPKQGTLGYTF
-	TRBV7-9	TRBJ1-2	-	TGTGCCAGCAGCTCCACAGGGTCCTATGGCTACACCTTC	CASSSTGSYGYTF
-	TRBV5-6	TRBJ2-2	TRBD1	TGTGCCAGCAGCCTCGGGACAGTGGCCGGGGAGCTGTTTTTT	CASSLGTVAGELFF
-	TRBV11-2	TRBJ1-1	-	TGTGCCAGCAGCTTGGGGGGAGGAAACACTGAAGCTTTCTTT	CASSLGGGNTEAFF
-	TRBV2	TRBJ1-2	-	TGTGCCAGCATTCCTAGGGAAGACAGGCCCATTGGCTACACCTTC	CASIPREDRPIGYTF
-	TRBV27	TRBJ1-6	-	TGTGCCAGCACGAAGGGGGTTCGGTCACCCCTCCACTTT	CASTKGVRSPLHF